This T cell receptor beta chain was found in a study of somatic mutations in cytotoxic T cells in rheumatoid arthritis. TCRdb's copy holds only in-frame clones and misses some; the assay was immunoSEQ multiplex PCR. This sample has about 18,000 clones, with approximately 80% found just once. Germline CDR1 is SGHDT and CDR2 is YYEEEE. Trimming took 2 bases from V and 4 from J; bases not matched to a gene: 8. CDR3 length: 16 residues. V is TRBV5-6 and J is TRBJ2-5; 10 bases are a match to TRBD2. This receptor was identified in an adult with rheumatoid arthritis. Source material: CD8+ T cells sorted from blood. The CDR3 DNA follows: TGTGCCAGCAGCTTCGAAGCGGGGGGGTACCTAGAGACCCAGTACTTC. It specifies CASSFEAGGYLETQYF.